What follows are 4 T cell receptor beta chains derived from one specimen sequenced in a study of beta chain features in type 1 diabetes. Since all of the isolated RNA was reverse transcribed, expressed TCRB transcripts were what got sequenced. Here immunoSEQ multiplex PCR was the method, and the copy in TCRdb shows in-frame clones only, minus some. The sample yields some 150,000 clones, 10% seen once. The sequenced sample was naive CD4+ T cells from blood. The source is a man in his late teens or twenties in good health.

This clone was counted a few times. The chain uses TRBV27 and TRBJ1-2, with TRBD1 matching over 8 bases. The ends lost 4 bases at V and 4 bases at J; junction bases unmatched: 8. Germline CDR1 MNHEY, CDR2 SMNVEV (reference sequence). There are 15 residues in the CDR3. CDR3: CASSSIQGDGYGYTF. CDR3 bases: TGTGCCAGCAGTTCCATACAGGGGGACGGCTATGGCTACACCTTC.

This clone was counted only a few times. The J gene is TRBJ2-2, the V gene TRBV5-6; 9 bases map to TRBD2. CDR3 length: 19 residues. CDR1 is SGHDT, CDR2 YYEEEE, per germline. Trimming took 5 bases from V and 2 from J; bases not matched to a gene: 16. As DNA, the CDR3 is TGTGCCAGCAGTTCTCCAAAGCGGGCTAGCGGGGATAACACCGGGGAGCTGTTTTTT. Protein: CASSSPKRASGDNTGELFF.

This clone was detected only a few times. The genes are TRBV28 and TRBJ1-5; the D is unclear. Germline loops: CDR1 MDHEN, CDR2 SYDVKM. Trimming took 6 bases from V and 3 from J, leaving 18 bases between them. CDR3 length: 16 amino acids. The CDR3 DNA sequence: TGTGCCAGCAGGGATGGCGGGAGAAGGAACAATCAGCCCCAGCATTTT. Its protein is CASRDGGRRNNQPQHF. Filled out from reference TRBV28 and TRBJ1-5, the complete variable domain reads DVKVTQSSRYLVKRTGEKVFLECVQDMDHENMFWYRQDPGLGLRLIYFSYDVKMKEKGDIPEGYSVSREKKERFSLILESASTNQTSMYLCASRDGGRRNNQPQHFGDGTRLSIL.

This clone was counted a few times. This chain joins TRBV4-3 and TRBJ1-4; D is unclear. Trimming removed 4 bases from V and 1 base from J, with 10 bases in between. The CDR3 is 15 residues long. The germline CDR1 and CDR2 sequences are LGHNA and YSLEER. The CDR3 is CASSPRGGTNEKLFF. CDR3 bases: TGCGCCAGCAGCCCCCGAGGCGGAACTAATGAAAAACTGTTTTTT.